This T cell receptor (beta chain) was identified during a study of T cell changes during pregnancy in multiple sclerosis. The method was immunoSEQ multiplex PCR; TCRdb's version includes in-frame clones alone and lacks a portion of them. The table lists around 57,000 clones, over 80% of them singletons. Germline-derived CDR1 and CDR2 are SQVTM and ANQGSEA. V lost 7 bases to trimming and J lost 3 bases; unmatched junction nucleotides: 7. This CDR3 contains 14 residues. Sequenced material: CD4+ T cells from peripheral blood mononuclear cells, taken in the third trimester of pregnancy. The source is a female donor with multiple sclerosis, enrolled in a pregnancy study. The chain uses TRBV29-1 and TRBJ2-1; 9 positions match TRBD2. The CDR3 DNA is TGCAGCGCCCGTCTAGCGGGGAGCTACAATGAGCAGTTCTTC. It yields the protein CSARLAGSYNEQFF.